The clone carrying this T cell receptor beta chain was detected a few times. Its specificity is unknown. Trimming removed 7 bases from V and 5 bases from J, with 17 bases in between. The germline V gene has CDR1 MNHEY and CDR2 SMNVEV (reference sequence). CDR3 length: 15 residues. Time point here: technical triplicate 3. This record belongs to a study of neurological immune-mediated disorders. Study results and caveats: Patients with HTLV-1-associated myelopathy showed the most TCR clonal expansion. Those with multiple sclerosis showed the least, falling below healthy controls.

With 10-nucleotide random UMIs included, cDNA was synthesized by 5'RACE. Every sequencing run generated in excess of 160 million TCR-beta sequences. These sequences covered 15-18 subjects. TCRdb re-derived calls from the 5' RACE reads in MiXCR, one entry per CDR3 protein. This sample has around 47,000 distinct CDR3 sequences, with roughly 21% found just once. The receptor comes from a man between 60 and 70 years old with HTLV-1-associated myelopathy (HAM/TSP). Sample: PBMCs. This chain links TRBV27 with TRBJ2-2, with D possibly being TRBD2 (6 bases). The CDR3 nucleotides are TGTGCCAGCACTTCAATCTCAGGGAGGACCGGGGAGCTGTTTTTT. This encodes CASTSISGRTGELFF.